Shown below are 22 T cell receptor beta chains from a single sample sequenced in a study of beta chain features in type 1 diabetes. The study, taken as a whole, reports: Shorter TCRB CDR3s, moderately but significantly so, marked every one of the four CD4+ subsets in Type 1 diabetes patients.

TCRB transcripts that were expressed got sequenced, as all of the isolated RNA had been reverse transcribed. Clones were read by immunoSEQ multiplex PCR, and TCRdb kept only the in-frame ones, dropping some. Among approximately 170,000 clones, 7.5% to 8.5% were seen once, and the ten largest hold 0.5%. No antigen has been assigned to these receptors. Sequenced: central memory CD4+ T cells from blood. The receptors come from a man in his late teens or twenties with type 1 diabetes.

The J gene is TRBJ2-2, the V gene TRBV2; 8 bases line up with TRBD2. The V gene's germline CDR1 is SNHLY and CDR2 FYNNEI. The CDR3 is 15 amino acids. The V gene end was trimmed by 7 bases and the J gene end by 5 bases; junction bases not matched to a gene: 9. The DNA for the CDR3 is TGTGCCAGCAAAGCGGGAGCGGGGAGGACCGGGGAGCTGTTTTTT. Translated, it gives CASKAGAGRTGELFF. Full variable domain (outside the CDR3, taken from reference TRBV2 and TRBJ2-2): EPEVTQTPSHQVTQMGQEVILRCVPISNHLYFYWYRQILGQKVEFLVSFYNNEISEKSEIFDDQFSVERPDGSNFTLKIRSTKLEDSAMYFCASKAGAGRTGELFFGEGSRLTVL.

This clone appeared a few times. The chain carries TRBV19 and TRBJ1-1; TRBD1 matches 8 bases. This CDR3 comprises 14 residues. The germline V gene has CDR1 LNHDA and CDR2 SQIVND (reference sequence). V lost 9 bases and J lost 1; bases outside the gene matches: 7. Written as DNA, the CDR3 is TGTGCCAGCAGTCACGACAGGGGGAACACTGAAGCTTTCTTT. This translates into CASSHDRGNTEAFF.

This clone was seen many times. This chain joins TRBV15 and TRBJ2-7, with D unresolved. Germline assignment: CDR1 LNHNV and CDR2 YYDKDF (reference sequence). The CDR3 covers 13 residues. Trimming cost V 3 bases and J 3 bases, with 9 bases left between them. The CDR3 spells CATSRAAVYEQYF. CDR3 sequence (DNA): TGTGCCACCAGCAGGGCGGCGGTCTACGAGCAGTACTTC.

The chain couples TRBV2 to TRBJ2-3; the D is unclear. V was pared by 3 bases and J by 8 bases, with 9 bases between. CDR3 length: 12 residues. Germline V lookup: CDR1 SNHLY, CDR2 FYNNEI. CDR3: CASSDPKRTQYF. DNA of the CDR3: TGTGCCAGCAGTGACCCAAAGCGTACGCAGTATTTT. The entire variable domain, with the rest obtained from reference TRBV2 and TRBJ2-3, is as follows: EPEVTQTPSHQVTQMGQEVILRCVPISNHLYFYWYRQILGQKVEFLVSFYNNEISEKSEIFDDQFSVERPDGSNFTLKIRSTKLEDSAMYFCASSDPKRTQYFGPGTRLTVL.

This clone was counted many times. The chain couples TRBV7-9 to TRBJ2-2; 7 bases map to TRBD1. The junction had 1 base not matched to a gene; V was cut back by 5 bases and J by 1 base. The CDR3 covers 14 residues. Germline V gene lookup returns CDR1 SEHNR and CDR2 FQNEAQ (reference sequence). CDR3 sequence: CASSPGGNTGELFF. Written as DNA, the CDR3 is TGTGCCAGCAGCCCAGGGGGGAACACCGGGGAGCTGTTTTTT.

The V gene is TRBV14, the J gene TRBJ2-3; 12 bases map to TRBD2. Germline CDR1 and CDR2: SGHDN and FVKESK. The CDR3 loop spans 15 amino acids. V lost 4 bases to trimming and J lost 4 bases; unmatched junction nucleotides: 3. The CDR3 region is CASSLLAGGPDTQYF. The CDR3 region has the DNA TGTGCCAGCAGCCTTCTAGCGGGGGGGCCAGATACGCAGTATTTT.

The chain links TRBV29-1 to TRBJ2-3; the D is unclear. This CDR3 has 14 residues. Per the germline V gene, CDR1 is SQVTM and CDR2 is ANQGSEA. The V end was cut by 5 bases, the J end by 2 bases, with 14 bases between. CDR3: CSVSPVLITDTQYF. The CDR3 DNA follows: TGCAGCGTTTCTCCGGTTCTCATCACAGATACGCAGTATTTT.

A few counts support this clone. This chain connects TRBV2 to TRBJ1-2; the match to TRBD1 covers 10 bases. Germline CDR1 SNHLY, CDR2 FYNNEI. Germline trimming cut 6 bases from V and 6 bases from J; bases unmatched to any gene: 7. CDR3 length equals 14 residues. Here the CDR3 DNA reads TGTGCCAGCAGGCGGGACAGGGGCTACGATGGCTACACCTTC. The encoded protein is CASRRDRGYDGYTF.

The chain uses TRBV30 and TRBJ1-5, with D unresolved. Germline V gene sequence: CDR1 GTSNPN, CDR2 SVGIG (reference sequence). The CDR3 is 13 amino acids. Trimming shortened V by 2 bases and J by 2 bases, and 7 bases separated the two germline ends. The CDR3 DNA reads as TGTGCCTGGAGTTTGGGCGGCAATCAGCCCCAGCATTTT. Protein sequence: CAWSLGGNQPQHF.

This rearrangement joins TRBV6-5 to TRBJ2-7, with D possibly TRBD2 on 6 matching bases. Germline V gene sequence: CDR1 MNHEY, CDR2 SVGAGI. Trimming pared 11 bases from V and 4 bases from J, leaving 12 bases between. The CDR3 has 11 amino acids. The CDR3 sequence: CASEGGYEQYF. CDR3 nucleotide sequence: TGTGCCTCGGAGGGAGGATACGAGCAGTACTTC.

The chain carries TRBV7-9 and TRBJ2-3; D unclear. V was trimmed by 1 base and J by 4 bases, leaving 9 bases between them. Germline-derived CDR1 and CDR2 are SEHNR and FQNEAQ (reference sequence). This CDR3 contains 14 residues. The CDR3: CASSLGAPADTQYF. The CDR3 DNA is TGTGCCAGCAGCTTAGGGGCCCCCGCAGATACGCAGTATTTT.

This clone turned up a few times. The chain uses TRBV29-1 and TRBJ2-5; D is perhaps TRBD1 (6 bases). The CDR3 has 17 amino acids. The ends were cut back, 0 bases at V and 2 bases at J, with 19 bases in the middle. Looked up from germline, CDR1 is SQVTM and CDR2 is ANQGSEA. DNA of the CDR3: TGCAGCGTTGAAGAACTGAACCCCGGGACACGGCAAGAGACCCAGTACTTC. This codes for CSVEELNPGTRQETQYF.

In its sample, this clone was seen many times. This chain uses TRBV29-1 with TRBJ2-1; D is unclear. This CDR3 has 12 residues. V dropped 4 bases and J dropped 7 bases, with 11 bases sitting between them. Looked up from germline, CDR1 is SQVTM and CDR2 is ANQGSEA. In nucleotides, the CDR3 is TGCAGCGTTGGAGGTAGAATGAATGAGCAGTTCTTC. Amino acids: CSVGGRMNEQFF.

This clone was detected only a few times. The chain couples TRBV5-1 to TRBJ2-1; tentatively, D is TRBD1 (6 bases). In germline, CDR1 is SGHRS, CDR2 YFSETQ. Trimming took 3 bases from V and 9 from J, leaving 19 bases between them. This CDR3 is 15 amino acids long. CDR3 residues: CASSWTTQTGLEQFF. The CDR3 nucleotides are TGCGCCAGCAGCTGGACCACACAAACAGGGCTTGAGCAGTTCTTC.

This clone has just a few counts. The V call is TRBV28, the J call TRBJ2-5; D call uncertain. Trimming removed 7 bases at V and 2 bases at J, with 14 bases between. Germline V gene sequence: CDR1 MDHEN, CDR2 SYDVKM. There are 14 residues in the CDR3. In DNA form, the CDR3 reads TGTGCCAGCACCCAACCCGCAACTCAAGAGACCCAGTACTTC. Protein sequence: CASTQPATQETQYF. Full variable domain (rest looked up from reference TRBV28 and TRBJ2-5): DVKVTQSSRYLVKRTGEKVFLECVQDMDHENMFWYRQDPGLGLRLIYFSYDVKMKEKGDIPEGYSVSREKKERFSLILESASTNQTSMYLCASTQPATQETQYFGPGTRLLVL.

This clone was recorded at least ten times. This chain joins TRBV7-2 and TRBJ1-2; D remains unclear. The CDR3 has 14 amino acids. CDR1 is SGHTA, CDR2 FQGNSA, per germline. Trimming shortened V by 5 bases and J by 3 bases, and 13 bases separated the two germline ends. CDR3 region: CASSPDNGDYGYTF. The CDR3 nucleotides are TGTGCCAGCAGCCCTGACAACGGTGACTATGGCTACACCTTC.

The chain carries TRBV7-9 and TRBJ1-2, with a possible D match to TRBD1 (6 bases). Germline V gene sequence: CDR1 SEHNR, CDR2 FQNEAQ (reference sequence). This CDR3 spans 16 amino acids. Trimming left V 6 bases short and J 5 bases short, with 22 bases between. Here the CDR3 DNA reads TGTGCCAGCAGTCGGAATTCAGATAGGACAGAGTATGGCTACACCTTC. Protein product: CASSRNSDRTEYGYTF.

The V and J genes are TRBV5-5 and TRBJ2-1; TRBD2 is a possible D gene (5 bases). The V and J ends lost 3 bases and 9 bases respectively, with 13 bases between them. The CDR3 spans 13 residues. CDR1 is SGHKS, CDR2 YYEKEE, per germline (reference sequence). CDR3 sequence (DNA): TGTGCCAGCAGCTCTTTCCTGAGGGCTGAGCAGTTCTTC. It codes for CASSSFLRAEQFF.

This clone was seen more than once but under ten times. V usage is TRBV4-2 and J usage is TRBJ2-2; 7 nucleotides line up with TRBD1. CDR1 and CDR2 from the germline V gene are LGHNA and YNFKEQ. V lost 8 bases and J lost 3; bases outside the gene matches: 3. The CDR3 length is 13 residues. The CDR3, as DNA: TGTGCCAGCGGCGGACAGGACACCGGGGAGCTGTTTTTT. Protein sequence: CASGGQDTGELFF.

This clone was observed a handful of times. The chain has TRBV10-3 and TRBJ1-5; D is possibly TRBD1 (5 bases). The CDR3 is 12 residues long. Germline V gene data show CDR1 as ENHRY and CDR2 as SYGVKD. Trimming cost V 6 bases and J 4 bases, with 7 bases left between them. In DNA form, the CDR3 reads TGTGCCATCAGCCCAGGGAATCAGCCCCAGCATTTT. Translated: CAISPGNQPQHF.

This clone appeared a few times. DNA of the CDR3: TGTGCCAGCGGGAGGAGAGAAGAGACCCAGTACTTC. This codes for CASGRREETQYF. This chain connects TRBV19 to TRBJ2-5; TRBD2 matches 7 bases. Per the germline V gene, CDR1 is LNHDA and CDR2 is SQIVND (reference sequence). CDR3 length: 12 residues. V lost 9 bases, J lost 3 bases, and 4 bases stayed unmatched.

J is TRBJ2-1 and V is TRBV15, with 7 bases aligning to TRBD2. The V gene end was trimmed by 0 bases and the J gene end by 6 bases; junction bases not matched to a gene: 5. The germline V gene has CDR1 LNHNV and CDR2 YYDKDF (reference sequence). This CDR3 has 15 residues. CDR3 amino acids: CATSRDGIAGNEQFF. In nucleotides, the CDR3 is TGTGCCACCAGCAGAGATGGGATAGCGGGCAATGAGCAGTTCTTC.